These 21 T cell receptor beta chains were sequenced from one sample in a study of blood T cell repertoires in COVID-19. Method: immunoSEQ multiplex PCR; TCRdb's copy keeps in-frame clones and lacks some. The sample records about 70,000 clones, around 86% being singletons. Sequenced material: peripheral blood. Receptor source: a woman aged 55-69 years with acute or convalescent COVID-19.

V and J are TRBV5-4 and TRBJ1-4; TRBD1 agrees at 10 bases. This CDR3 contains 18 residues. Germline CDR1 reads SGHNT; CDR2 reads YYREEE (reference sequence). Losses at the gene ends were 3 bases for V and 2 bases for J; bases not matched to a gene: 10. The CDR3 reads CASSSNRDRGTTNEKLFF. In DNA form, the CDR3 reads TGTGCCAGCAGCTCCAACCGGGACAGGGGAACCACTAATGAAAAACTGTTTTTT.

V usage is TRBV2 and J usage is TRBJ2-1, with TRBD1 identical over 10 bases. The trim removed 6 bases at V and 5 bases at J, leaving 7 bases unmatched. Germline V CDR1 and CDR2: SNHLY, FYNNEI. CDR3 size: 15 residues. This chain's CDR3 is CASSLGQGGHNEQFF. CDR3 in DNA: TGTGCCAGCAGCCTCGGACAGGGGGGACACAATGAGCAGTTCTTC.

CDR3 nucleotides: TGTGCCAGCTCACCACCATCGGGATTCCCCACGGCGCAGTATTTT. It is translated as CASSPPSGFPTAQYF. The chain carries TRBV18 and TRBJ2-3, with a weak D call TRBD2 (5 bases). This CDR3 comprises 15 residues. V lost 0 bases to trimming and J lost 10 bases, with 17 bases between them. The V gene's germline CDR1 is KGHSH and CDR2 LQKENI.

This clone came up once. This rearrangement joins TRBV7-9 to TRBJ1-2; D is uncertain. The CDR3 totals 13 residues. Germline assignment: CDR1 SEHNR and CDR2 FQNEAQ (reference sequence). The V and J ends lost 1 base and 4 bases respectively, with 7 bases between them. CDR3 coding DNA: TGTGCCAGCAGCTTAGACAGAGTCTATGGCTACACCTTC. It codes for CASSLDRVYGYTF.

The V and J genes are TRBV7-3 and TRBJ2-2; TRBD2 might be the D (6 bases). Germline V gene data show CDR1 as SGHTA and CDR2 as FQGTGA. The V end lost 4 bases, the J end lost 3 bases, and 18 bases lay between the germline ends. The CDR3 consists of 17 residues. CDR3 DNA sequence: TGTGCCAGCAGCTCCGGGACTCCGGGAGTGGACACCGGGGAGCTGTTTTTT. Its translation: CASSSGTPGVDTGELFF.

In DNA, the CDR3 is TGCGCCAGCAGCCGGTCGGGGAGGGGGCAAGAGACCCAGTACTTC. Translating it yields CASSRSGRGQETQYF. The chain is built from TRBV5-1 and TRBJ2-5; TRBD2 is a possible D gene (7 bases). CDR3 length: 15 amino acids. V was pared by 4 bases and J by 2 bases, with 15 bases between. Germline V gene data show CDR1 as SGHRS and CDR2 as YFSETQ.

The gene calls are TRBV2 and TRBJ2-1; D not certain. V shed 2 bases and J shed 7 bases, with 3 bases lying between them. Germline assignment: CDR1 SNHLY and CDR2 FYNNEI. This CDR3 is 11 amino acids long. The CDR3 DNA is TGTGCCAGCAGTGAACCAAATGAGCAGTTCTTC. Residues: CASSEPNEQFF.

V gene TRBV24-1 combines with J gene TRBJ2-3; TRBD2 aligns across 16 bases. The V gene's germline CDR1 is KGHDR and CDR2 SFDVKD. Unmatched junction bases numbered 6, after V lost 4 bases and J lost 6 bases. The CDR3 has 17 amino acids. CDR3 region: CATSDPGTSGGVDTQYF. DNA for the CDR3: TGTGCCACCAGTGACCCAGGGACTAGCGGGGGGGTGGATACGCAGTATTTT.

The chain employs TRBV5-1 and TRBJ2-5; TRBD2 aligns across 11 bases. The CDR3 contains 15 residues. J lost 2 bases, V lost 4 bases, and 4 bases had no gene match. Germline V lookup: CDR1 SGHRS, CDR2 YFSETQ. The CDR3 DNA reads TGCGCCAGCAGCCCTAGCGGGGGGCCACAAGAGACCCAGTACTTC. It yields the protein CASSPSGGPQETQYF.

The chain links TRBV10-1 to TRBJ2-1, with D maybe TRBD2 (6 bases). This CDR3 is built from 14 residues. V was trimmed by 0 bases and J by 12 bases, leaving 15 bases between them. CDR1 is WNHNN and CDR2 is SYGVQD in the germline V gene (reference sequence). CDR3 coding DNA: TGCGCCAGCAGTGAGTCGGGACTGGTGATCCGGCAGTTCTTC. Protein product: CASSESGLVIRQFF.

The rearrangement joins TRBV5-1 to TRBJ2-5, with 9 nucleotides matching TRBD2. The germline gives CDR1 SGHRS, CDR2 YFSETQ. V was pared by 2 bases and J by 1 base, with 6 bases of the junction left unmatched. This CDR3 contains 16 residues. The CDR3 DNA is TGCGCCAGCAGCTTCAGACTAGCGGAGCTCCAAGAGACCCAGTACTTC. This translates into CASSFRLAELQETQYF. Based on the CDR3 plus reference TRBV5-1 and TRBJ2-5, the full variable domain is KAGVTQTPRYLIKTRGQQVTLSCSPISGHRSVSWYQQTPGQGLQFLFEYFSETQRNKGNFPGRFSGRQFSNSRSEMNVSTLELGDSALYLCASSFRLAELQETQYFGPGTRLLVL.

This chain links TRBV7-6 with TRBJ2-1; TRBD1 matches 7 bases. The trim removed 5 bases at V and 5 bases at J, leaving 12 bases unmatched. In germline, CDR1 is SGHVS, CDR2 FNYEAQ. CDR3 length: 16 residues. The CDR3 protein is CASSPKHGTVDNEQFF. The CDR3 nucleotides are TGTGCCAGCAGCCCCAAACACGGGACAGTTGACAATGAGCAGTTCTTC.

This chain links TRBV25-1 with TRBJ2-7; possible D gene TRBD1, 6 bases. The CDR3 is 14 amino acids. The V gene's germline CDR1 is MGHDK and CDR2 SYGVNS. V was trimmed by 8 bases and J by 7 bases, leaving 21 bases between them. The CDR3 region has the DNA TGTGCCAGCGGGATTTCAGGGGTGCTAGGAGAGCAGTACTTC. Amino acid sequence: CASGISGVLGEQYF.

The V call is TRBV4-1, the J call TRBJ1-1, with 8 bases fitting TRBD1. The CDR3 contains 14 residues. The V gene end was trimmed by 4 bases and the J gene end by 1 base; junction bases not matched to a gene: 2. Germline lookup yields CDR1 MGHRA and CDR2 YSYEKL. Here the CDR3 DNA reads TGCGCCAGCAGCCGCGACAGGGGGAACACTGAAGCTTTCTTT. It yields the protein CASSRDRGNTEAFF.

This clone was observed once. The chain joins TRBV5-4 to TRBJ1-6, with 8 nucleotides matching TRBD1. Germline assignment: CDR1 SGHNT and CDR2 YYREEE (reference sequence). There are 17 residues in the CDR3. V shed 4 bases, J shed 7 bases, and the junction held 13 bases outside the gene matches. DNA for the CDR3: TGTGCCAGCAGCCACGGAACGGACAGGGCTGCAAATTCACCCCTCCACTTT. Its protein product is CASSHGTDRAANSPLHF.

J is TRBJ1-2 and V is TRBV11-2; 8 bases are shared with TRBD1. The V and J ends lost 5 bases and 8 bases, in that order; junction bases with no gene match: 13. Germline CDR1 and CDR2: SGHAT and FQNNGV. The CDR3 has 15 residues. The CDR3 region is CASSPQQGEVGGYTF. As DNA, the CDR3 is TGTGCCAGCAGCCCTCAACAGGGGGAAGTAGGGGGCTACACCTTC.

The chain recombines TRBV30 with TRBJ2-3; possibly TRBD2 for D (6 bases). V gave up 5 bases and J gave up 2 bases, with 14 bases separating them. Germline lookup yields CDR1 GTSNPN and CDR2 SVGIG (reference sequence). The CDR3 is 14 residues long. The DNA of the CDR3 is TGTGCCTGGGGTCTGGGCGGGGTCACAGATACGCAGTATTTT. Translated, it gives CAWGLGGVTDTQYF.

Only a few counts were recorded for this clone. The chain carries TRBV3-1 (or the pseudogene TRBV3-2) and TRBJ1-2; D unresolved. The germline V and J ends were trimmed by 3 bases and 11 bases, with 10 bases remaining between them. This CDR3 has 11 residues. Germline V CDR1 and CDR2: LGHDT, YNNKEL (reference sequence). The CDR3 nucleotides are TGTGCCAGCAGCCAGAGGGAGGGTTACACCTTC. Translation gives CASSQREGYTF.

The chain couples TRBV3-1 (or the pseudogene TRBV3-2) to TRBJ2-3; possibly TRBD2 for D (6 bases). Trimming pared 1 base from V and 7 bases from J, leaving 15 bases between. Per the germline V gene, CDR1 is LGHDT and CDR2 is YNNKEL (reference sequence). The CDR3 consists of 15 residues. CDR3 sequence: CASSQVGGKRHTQYF. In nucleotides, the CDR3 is TGTGCCAGCAGCCAAGTTGGGGGGAAAAGGCATACGCAGTATTTT.

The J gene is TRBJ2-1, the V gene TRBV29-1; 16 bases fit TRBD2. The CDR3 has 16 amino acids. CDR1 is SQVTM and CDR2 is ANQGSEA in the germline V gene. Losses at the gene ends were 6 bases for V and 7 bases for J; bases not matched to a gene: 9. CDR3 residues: CSVLPGTSGGANEQFF. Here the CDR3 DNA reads TGCAGCGTCCTCCCTGGGACTAGCGGGGGGGCAAATGAGCAGTTCTTC.

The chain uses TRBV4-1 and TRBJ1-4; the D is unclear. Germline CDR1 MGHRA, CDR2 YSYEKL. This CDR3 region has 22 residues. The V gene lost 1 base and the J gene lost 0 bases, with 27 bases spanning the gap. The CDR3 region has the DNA TGCGCCAGCAGCCAAGCGGGAACGGCCGGGAACAGAATAAGAGCAACTAATGAAAAACTGTTTTTT. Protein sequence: CASSQAGTAGNRIRATNEKLFF.